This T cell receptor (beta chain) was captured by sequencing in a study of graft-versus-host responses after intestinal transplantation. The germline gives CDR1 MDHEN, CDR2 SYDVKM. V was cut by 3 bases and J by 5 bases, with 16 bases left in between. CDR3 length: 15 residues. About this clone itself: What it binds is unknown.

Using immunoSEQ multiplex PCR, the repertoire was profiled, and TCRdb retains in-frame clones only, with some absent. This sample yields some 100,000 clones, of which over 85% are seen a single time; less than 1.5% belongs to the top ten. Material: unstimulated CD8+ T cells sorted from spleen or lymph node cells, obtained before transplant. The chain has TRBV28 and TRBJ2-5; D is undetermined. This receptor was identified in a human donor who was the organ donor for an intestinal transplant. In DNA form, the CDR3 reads TGTGCCAGCAGTTTCGATATGTGGTGGCGGGAGACCCAGTACTTC. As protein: CASSFDMWWRETQYF.